This record looks at one T cell receptor beta chain sequence and its context. The antigen is unknown. Genomic DNA (from each subset) was split evenly across several immunoSEQ plates. Here immunoSEQ multiplex PCR was the method, and the copy in TCRdb shows in-frame clones only, minus some. The table records over a million clones, around 95% of them present only once. This sample was taken from a study of shared clonotypes between healthy human individuals. Study-level results: How much donors shared clonotypes was expected to be affected by sequencing depth.

The sequenced material came from naive CD4+ T cells sorted from blood. As for subset: CD45RA+ positively selected. The receptor comes from a man aged 25 to 45 in good health.

The CDR3 spells CAISESYSGLAGRDTQYF. The CDR3 DNA sequence: TGTGCCATCAGTGAGTCGTATAGTGGGCTAGCGGGAAGAGATACGCAGTATTTT. V gene TRBV10-3 combines with J gene TRBJ2-3; 9 nucleotides align to TRBD2. Germline lookup yields CDR1 ENHRY and CDR2 SYGVKD. The CDR3 has 18 amino acids. V shed 0 bases and J 5 bases; nucleotides not matched to a gene: 12.